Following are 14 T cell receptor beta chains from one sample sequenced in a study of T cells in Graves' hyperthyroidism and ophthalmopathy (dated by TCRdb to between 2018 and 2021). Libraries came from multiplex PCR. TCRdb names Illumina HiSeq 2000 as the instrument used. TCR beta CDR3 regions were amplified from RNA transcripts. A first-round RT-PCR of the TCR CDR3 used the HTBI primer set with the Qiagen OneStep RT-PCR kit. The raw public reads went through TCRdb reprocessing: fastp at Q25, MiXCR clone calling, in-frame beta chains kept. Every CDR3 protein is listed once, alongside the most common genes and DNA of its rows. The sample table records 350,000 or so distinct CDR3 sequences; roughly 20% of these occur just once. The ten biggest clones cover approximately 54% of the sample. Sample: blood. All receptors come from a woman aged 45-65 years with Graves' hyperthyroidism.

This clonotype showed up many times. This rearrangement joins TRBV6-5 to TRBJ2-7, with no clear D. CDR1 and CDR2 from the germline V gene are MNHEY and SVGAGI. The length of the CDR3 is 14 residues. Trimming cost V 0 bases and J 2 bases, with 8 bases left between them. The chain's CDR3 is CASSYSDGPYEQYF. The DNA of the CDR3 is TGTGCCAGCAGTTACTCCGACGGTCCCTACGAGCAGTACTTC.

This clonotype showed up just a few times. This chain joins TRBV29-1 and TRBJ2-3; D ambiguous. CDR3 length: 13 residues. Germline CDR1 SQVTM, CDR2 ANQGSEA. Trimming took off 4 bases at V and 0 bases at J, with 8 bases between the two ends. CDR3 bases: TGCAGCGTTGTGGACGCTAGCACAGATACGCAGTATTTT. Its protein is CSVVDASTDTQYF.

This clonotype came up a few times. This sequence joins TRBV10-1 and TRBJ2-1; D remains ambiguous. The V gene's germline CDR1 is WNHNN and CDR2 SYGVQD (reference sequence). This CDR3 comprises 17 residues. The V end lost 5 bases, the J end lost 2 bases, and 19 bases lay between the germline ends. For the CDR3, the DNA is TGCGCCAGCAGTCCTACTGCGGAACATGGCGCCTACAATGAGCAGTTCTTC. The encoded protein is CASSPTAEHGAYNEQFF.

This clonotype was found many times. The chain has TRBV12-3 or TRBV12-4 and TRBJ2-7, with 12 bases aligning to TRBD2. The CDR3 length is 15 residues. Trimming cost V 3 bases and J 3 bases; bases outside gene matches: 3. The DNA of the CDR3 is TGTGCCAGCAGTTTGGGACTAGCGGGCGACTACGAGCAGTACTTC. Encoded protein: CASSLGLAGDYEQYF.

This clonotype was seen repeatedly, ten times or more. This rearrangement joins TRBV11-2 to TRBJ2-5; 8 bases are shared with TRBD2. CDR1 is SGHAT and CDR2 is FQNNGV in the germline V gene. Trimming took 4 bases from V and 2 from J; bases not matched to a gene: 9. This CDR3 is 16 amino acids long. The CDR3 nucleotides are TGTGCCAGCAGCTCCCATAGCGGGACAAGACAAGAGACCCAGTACTTC. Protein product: CASSSHSGTRQETQYF.

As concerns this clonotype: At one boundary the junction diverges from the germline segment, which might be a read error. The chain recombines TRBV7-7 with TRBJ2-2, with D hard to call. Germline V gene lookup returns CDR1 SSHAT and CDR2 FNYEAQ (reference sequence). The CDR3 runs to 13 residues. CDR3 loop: CASSLRPAGELFF. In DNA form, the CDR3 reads TGTGCTAGCAGCTTAAGACCCGCCGGGGAGCTGTTTTTT.

The CDR3 region has the DNA TGTGCCAGCAGCTTAACAGGCCACAATGAGCAGTTCTTC. Its protein is CASSLTGHNEQFF. V usage is TRBV7-8 and J usage is TRBJ2-1, with D possibly TRBD1 on 5 matching bases. Trimming removed 2 bases at V and 5 bases at J, with 7 bases between. The germline V gene encodes CDR1 SGHVS and CDR2 FQNEAQ. The CDR3 loop spans 13 amino acids.

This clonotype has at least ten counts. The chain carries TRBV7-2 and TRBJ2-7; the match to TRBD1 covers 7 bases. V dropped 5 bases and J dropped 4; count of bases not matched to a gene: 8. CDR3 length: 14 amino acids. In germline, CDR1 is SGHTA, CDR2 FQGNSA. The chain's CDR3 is CASSPVTGSYEQYF. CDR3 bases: TGTGCCAGCAGCCCTGTGACAGGGAGTTACGAGCAGTACTTC.

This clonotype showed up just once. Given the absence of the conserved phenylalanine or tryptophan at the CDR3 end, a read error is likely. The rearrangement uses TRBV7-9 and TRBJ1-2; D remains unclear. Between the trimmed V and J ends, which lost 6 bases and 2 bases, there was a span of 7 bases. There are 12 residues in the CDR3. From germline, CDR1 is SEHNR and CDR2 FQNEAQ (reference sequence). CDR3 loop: CASRIGNYGYTS. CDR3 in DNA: TGTGCCAGCAGAATCGGAAACTATGGCTACACCTCC.

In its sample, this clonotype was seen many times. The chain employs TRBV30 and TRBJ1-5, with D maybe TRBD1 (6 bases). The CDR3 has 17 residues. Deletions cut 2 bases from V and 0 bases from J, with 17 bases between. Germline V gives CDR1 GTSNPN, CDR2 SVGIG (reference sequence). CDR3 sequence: CAWSRATGAHSNQPQHF. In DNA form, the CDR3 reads TGTGCCTGGAGTCGGGCGACAGGCGCCCATAGCAATCAGCCCCAGCATTTT.

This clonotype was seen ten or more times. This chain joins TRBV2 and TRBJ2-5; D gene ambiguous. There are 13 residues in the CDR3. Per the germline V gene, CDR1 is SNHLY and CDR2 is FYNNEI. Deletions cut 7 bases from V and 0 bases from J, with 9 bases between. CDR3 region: CASNVRYQETQYF. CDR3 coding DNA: TGTGCCAGCAATGTTCGGTACCAAGAGACCCAGTACTTC.

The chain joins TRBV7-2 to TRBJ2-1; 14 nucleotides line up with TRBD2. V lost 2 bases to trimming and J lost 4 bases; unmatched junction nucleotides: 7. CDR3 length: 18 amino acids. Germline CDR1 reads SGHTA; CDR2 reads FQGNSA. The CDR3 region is CASSLRLAGGFGYNEQFF. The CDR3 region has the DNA TGTGCCAGCAGCTTAAGACTAGCGGGAGGGTTTGGATACAATGAGCAGTTCTTC. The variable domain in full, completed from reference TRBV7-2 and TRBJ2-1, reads GAGVSQSPSNKVTEKGKDVELRCDPISGHTALYWYRQSLGQGLEFLIYFQGNSAPDKSGLPSDRFSAERTGGSVSTLTIQRTQQEDSAVYLCASSLRLAGGFGYNEQFFGPGTRLTVL.

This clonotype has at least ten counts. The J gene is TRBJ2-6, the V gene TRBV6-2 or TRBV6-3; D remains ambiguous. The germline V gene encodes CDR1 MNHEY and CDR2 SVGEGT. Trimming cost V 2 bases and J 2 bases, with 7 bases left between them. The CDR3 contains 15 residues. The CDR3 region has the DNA TGTGCCAGCAGTTACGGAGCCCCTGGGGCCAACGTCCTGACTTTC. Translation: CASSYGAPGANVLTF.

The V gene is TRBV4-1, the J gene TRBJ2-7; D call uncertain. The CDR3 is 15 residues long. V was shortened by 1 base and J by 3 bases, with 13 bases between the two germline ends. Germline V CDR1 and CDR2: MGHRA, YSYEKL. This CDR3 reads CASSQAPYEDYEQYF. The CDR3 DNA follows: TGCGCCAGCAGCCAAGCCCCCTATGAGGACTACGAGCAGTACTTC.